This record looks at one T cell receptor (beta chain) sequence and its context. Its cognate antigen is unknown. The data were obtained in a study of post-analysis software for immune sequencing data. Turning to the study itself: Relapsing-remitting, secondary progressive and progressive-relapsing forms made up the multiple sclerosis disease courses. Overall study results and limits: F-measure co-clustering was strong for batch-matched samples.

TCR beta cDNA libraries had unique molecular identifiers. Between roughly 0.9 and 11 million T cells gave rise to roughly 0.5 million cDNA molecules. TCRdb processed the PCR reads anew with MiXCR; each CDR3 protein has one entry. Among roughly 580,000 distinct CDR3 sequences listed, about 44% were seen once. The source is a girl aged 5 to 17 with multiple sclerosis. Sequencing used blood.

The CDR3 bases are TGCGCCAGCAGCCCGGACGGCCTGGGTTATAGCAATCAGCCCCAGCATTTT. Its protein product is CASSPDGLGYSNQPQHF. The chain has TRBV5-1 and TRBJ1-5; unclear D gene. The V gene's germline CDR1 is SGHRS and CDR2 YFSETQ. This CDR3 comprises 17 residues. The V end lost 4 bases, the J end lost 0 bases, and 17 bases lay between the germline ends.